This T cell receptor beta chain was sequenced for a study of CD8+ T cells in alopecia areata. Looking at the study overall: Oral tofacitinib, 5 to 10 mg twice daily, was given in an open-label trial. A 6-month period off drug followed tofacitinib, which lasted 6 to 18 months.

This clone was seen only a few times. The antigen is undetermined. Extracted RNA was reverse transcribed, and the resulting cDNA served as sequencing template. The repertoire was sequenced with immunoSEQ multiplex PCR; TCRdb's copy has only in-frame clones and lacks some. The profile shows over 9,000 clones, 50% to 70% of them singletons. Notes on the study in general: Especially in alopecia totalis/universalis, lesional scalp showed greater clonality than normal scalp did.

Individuals with alopecia areata gave both lesional scalp punch biopsies and peripheral blood for collection. After removal of 0 bases from V and 3 bases from J, the junction contained 2 bases not matched to a gene. There are 15 residues in the CDR3. Germline CDR1 and CDR2: ENHRY and SYGVKD. The specimen sequenced was skin. This clonotype was obtained from a human donor with alopecia areata. V is TRBV10-3 and J is TRBJ2-4; 7 bases match TRBD2. CDR3 residues: CAISESAGDKNIQYF. In DNA, the CDR3 is TGTGCCATCAGTGAGTCGGCGGGGGACAAAAACATTCAGTACTTC.